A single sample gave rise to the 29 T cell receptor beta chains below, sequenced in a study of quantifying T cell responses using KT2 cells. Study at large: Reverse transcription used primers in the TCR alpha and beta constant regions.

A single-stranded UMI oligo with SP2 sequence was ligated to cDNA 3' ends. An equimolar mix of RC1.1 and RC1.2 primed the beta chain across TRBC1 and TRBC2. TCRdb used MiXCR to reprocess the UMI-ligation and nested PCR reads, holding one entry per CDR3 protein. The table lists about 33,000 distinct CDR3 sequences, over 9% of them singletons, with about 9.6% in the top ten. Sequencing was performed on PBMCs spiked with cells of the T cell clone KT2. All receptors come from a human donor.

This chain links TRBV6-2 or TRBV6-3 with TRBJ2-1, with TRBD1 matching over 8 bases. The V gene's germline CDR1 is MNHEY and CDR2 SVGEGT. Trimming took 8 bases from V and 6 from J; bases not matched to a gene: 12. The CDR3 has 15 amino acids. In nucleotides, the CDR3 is TGTGCCAGCCTCTCTTGGGGGACAGGCCTCAATGAGCAGTTCTTC. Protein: CASLSWGTGLNEQFF.

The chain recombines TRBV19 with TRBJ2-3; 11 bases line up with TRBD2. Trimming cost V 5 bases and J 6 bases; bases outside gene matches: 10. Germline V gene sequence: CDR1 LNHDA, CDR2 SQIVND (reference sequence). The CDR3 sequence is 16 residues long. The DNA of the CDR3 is TGTGCCAGTAGTCCCCGCGTTACTAGCGGGAGTGATACGCAGTATTTT. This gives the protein CASSPRVTSGSDTQYF.

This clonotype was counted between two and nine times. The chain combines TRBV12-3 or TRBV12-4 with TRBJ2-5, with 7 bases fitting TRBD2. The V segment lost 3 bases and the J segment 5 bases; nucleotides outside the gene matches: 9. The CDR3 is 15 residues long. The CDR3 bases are TGTGCCAGCAGTTTGTTGGGAGGGCCATCGGAGACCCAGTACTTC. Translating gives CASSLLGGPSETQYF.

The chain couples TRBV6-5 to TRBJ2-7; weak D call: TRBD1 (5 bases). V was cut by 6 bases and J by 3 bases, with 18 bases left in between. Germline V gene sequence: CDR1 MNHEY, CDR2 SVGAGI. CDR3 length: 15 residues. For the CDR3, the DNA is TGTGCCAGCAGAGCGAGCAGGGTGCCCGGCTACGAGCAGTACTTC. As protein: CASRASRVPGYEQYF.

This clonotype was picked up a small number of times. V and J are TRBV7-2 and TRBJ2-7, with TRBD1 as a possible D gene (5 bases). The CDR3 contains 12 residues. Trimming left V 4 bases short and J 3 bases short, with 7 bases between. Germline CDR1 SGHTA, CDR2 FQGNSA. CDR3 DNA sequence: TGTGCCAGCAGCTCGGACAACTACGAGCAGTACTTC. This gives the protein CASSSDNYEQYF.

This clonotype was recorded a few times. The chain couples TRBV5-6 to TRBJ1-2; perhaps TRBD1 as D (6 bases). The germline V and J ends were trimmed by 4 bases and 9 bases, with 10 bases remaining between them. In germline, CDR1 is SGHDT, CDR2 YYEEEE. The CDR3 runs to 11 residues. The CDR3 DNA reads TGTGCCAGCAGCACAGGGTACAGCTACACCTTC. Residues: CASSTGYSYTF.

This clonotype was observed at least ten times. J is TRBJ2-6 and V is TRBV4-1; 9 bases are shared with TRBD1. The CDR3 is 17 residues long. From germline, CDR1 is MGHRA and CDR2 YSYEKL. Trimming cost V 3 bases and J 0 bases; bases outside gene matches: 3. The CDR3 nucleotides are TGCGCCAGCAGCCAGGGACAGGGCCGCTCTGGGGCCAACGTCCTGACTTTC. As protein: CASSQGQGRSGANVLTF.

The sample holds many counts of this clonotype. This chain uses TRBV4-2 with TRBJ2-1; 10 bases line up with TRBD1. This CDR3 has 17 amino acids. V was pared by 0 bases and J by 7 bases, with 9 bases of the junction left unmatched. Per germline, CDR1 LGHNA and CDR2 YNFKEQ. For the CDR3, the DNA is TGTGCCAGCAGCCAAGAGGGTGCGGGACAGGGGAGGAATGAGCAGTTCTTC. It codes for CASSQEGAGQGRNEQFF.

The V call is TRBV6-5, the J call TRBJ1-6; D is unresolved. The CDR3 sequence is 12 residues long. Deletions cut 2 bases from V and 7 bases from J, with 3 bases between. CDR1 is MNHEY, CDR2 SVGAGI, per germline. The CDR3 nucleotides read TGTGCCAGCAGTTACGGGAATTCACCCCTCCACTTT. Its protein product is CASSYGNSPLHF.

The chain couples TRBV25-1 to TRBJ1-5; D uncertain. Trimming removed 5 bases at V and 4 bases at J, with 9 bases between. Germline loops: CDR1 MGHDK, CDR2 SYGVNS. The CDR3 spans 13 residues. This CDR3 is CASSKSINQPQHF. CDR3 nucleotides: TGTGCCAGCAGTAAATCCATTAATCAGCCCCAGCATTTT.

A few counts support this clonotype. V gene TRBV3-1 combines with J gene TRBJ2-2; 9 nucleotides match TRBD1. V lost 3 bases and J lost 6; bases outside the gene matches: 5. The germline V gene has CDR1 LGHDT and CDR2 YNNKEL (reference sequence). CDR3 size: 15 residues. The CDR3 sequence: CASSHGTGNAGELFF. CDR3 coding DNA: TGTGCCAGCAGCCATGGGACAGGGAATGCCGGGGAGCTGTTTTTT.

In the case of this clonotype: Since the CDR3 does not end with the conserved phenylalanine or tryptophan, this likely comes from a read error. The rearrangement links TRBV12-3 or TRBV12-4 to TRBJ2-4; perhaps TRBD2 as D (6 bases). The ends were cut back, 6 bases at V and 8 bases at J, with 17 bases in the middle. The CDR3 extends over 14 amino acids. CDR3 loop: CASRLRDSIHIQYY. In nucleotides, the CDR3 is TGTGCCAGCAGATTGAGGGACTCCATACACATTCAGTACTAC.

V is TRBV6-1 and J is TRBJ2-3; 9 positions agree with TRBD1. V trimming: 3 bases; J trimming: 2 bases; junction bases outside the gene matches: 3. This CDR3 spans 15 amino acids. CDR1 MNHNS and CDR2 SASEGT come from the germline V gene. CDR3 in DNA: TGTGCCAGCAGTGAGGACAGGGGACACACAGATACGCAGTATTTT. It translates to CASSEDRGHTDTQYF.

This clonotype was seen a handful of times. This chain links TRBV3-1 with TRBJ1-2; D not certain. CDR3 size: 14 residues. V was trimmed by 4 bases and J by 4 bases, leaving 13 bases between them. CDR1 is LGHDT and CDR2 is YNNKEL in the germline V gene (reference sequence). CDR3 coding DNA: TGTGCCAGCAGCCCGGCAGGCGGCACCTATGGCTACACCTTC. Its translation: CASSPAGGTYGYTF.

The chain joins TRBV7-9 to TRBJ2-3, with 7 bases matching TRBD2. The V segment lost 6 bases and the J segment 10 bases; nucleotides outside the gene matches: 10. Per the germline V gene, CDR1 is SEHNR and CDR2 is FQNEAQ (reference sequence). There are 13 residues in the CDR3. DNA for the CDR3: TGTGCCAGCAGTCTAGCGGCACAGGTTCCGCAGTATTTT. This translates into CASSLAAQVPQYF.

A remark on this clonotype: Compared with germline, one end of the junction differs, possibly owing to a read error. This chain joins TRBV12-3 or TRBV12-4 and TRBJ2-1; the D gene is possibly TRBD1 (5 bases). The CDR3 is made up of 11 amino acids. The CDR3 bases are TGTGCCAGCAGTTGGACAAGCCGGGTCATTTTC. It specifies CASSWTSRVIF.

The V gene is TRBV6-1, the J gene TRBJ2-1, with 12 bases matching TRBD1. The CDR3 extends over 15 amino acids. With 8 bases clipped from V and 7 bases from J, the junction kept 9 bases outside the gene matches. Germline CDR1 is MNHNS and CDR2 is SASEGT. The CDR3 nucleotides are TGTGCCAGCGGCCCGGGACAGGGGGCGGGGAATGAGCAGTTCTTC. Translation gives CASGPGQGAGNEQFF.

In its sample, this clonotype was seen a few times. The CDR3 here is CASSHIRTSLNTGELFF. The CDR3 bases are TGTGCCAGCAGCCACATTAGGACTAGCCTTAACACCGGGGAGCTGTTTTTT. The chain employs TRBV6-5 and TRBJ2-2, with 8 nucleotides matching TRBD2. The germline V gene encodes CDR1 MNHEY and CDR2 SVGAGI. CDR3 length: 17 residues. Germline trimming cut 6 bases from V and 2 bases from J; bases unmatched to any gene: 11.

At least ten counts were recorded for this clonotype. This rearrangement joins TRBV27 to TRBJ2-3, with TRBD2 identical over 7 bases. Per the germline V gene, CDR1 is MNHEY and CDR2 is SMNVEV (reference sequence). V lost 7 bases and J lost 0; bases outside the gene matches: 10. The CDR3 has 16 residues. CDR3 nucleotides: TGTGCCAGCACCCTCCGGGGGGTTTCTAGCACAGATACGCAGTATTTT. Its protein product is CASTLRGVSSTDTQYF.

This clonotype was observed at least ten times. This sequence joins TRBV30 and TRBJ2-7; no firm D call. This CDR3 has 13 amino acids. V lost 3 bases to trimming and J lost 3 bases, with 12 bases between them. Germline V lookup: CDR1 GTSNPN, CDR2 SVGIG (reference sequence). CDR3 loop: CAWSPGLDYEQYF. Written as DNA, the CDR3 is TGTGCCTGGAGCCCCGGTCTAGACTACGAGCAGTACTTC.

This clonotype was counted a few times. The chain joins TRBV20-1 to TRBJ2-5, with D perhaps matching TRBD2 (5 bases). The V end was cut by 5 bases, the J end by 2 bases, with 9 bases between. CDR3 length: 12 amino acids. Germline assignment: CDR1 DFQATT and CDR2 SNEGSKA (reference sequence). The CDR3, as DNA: TGCAGTGCTGACGGACTGCAAGAGACCCAGTACTTC. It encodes CSADGLQETQYF.

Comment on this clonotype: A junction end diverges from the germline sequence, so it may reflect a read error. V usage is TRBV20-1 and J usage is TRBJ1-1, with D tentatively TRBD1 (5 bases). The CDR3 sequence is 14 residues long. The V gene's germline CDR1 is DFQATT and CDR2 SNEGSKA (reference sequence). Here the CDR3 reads CSNSPGFGVTEASF. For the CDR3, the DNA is TGCAGTAATAGTCCAGGGTTCGGAGTCACTGAAGCTTCCTTT.

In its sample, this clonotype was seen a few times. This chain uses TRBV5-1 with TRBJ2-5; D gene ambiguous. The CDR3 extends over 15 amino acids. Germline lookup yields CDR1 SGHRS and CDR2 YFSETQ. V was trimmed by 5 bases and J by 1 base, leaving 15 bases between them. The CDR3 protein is CASSLLGRIQETQYF. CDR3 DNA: TGCGCCAGCAGTCTTCTGGGCCGGATCCAAGAGACCCAGTACTTC. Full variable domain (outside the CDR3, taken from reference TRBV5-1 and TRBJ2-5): KAGVTQTPRYLIKTRGQQVTLSCSPISGHRSVSWYQQTPGQGLQFLFEYFSETQRNKGNFPGRFSGRQFSNSRSEMNVSTLELGDSALYLCASSLLGRIQETQYFGPGTRLLVL.

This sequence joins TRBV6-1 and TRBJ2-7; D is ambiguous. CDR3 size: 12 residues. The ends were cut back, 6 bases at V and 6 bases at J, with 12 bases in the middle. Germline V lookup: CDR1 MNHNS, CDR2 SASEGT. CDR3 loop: CASSQSMGEQYF. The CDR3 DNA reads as TGTGCCAGCAGCCAGAGTATGGGCGAGCAGTACTTC.

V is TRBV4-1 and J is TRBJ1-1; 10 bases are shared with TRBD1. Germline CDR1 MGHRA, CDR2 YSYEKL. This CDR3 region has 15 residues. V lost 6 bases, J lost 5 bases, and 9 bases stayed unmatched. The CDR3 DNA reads TGCGCCAGCAGGGGGGGAGGACAGGGGGGAACTGAAGCTTTCTTT. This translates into CASRGGGQGGTEAFF.

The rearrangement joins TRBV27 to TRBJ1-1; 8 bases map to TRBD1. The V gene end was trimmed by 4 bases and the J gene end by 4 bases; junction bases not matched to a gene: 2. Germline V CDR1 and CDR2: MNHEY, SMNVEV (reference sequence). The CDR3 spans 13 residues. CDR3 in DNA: TGTGCCAGCAGTTCAGGGGGCCTCACTGAAGCTTTCTTT. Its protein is CASSSGGLTEAFF.

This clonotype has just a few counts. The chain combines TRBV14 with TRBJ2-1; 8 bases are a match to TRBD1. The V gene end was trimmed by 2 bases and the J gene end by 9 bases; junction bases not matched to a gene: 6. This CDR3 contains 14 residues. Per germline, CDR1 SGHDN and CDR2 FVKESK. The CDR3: CASSQRTGWAEQFF. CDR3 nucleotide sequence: TGTGCCAGCAGCCAAAGGACAGGGTGGGCTGAGCAGTTCTTC.

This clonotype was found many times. Here the CDR3 reads CASSLAQGAFF. The CDR3 DNA follows: TGTGCCAGCAGCTTAGCACAGGGAGCTTTCTTT. V gene TRBV7-8 combines with J gene TRBJ1-1, with D maybe TRBD1 (6 bases). Trimming removed 0 bases at V and 10 bases at J, with 6 bases between. The CDR3 length is 11 residues. Per germline, CDR1 SGHVS and CDR2 FQNEAQ.

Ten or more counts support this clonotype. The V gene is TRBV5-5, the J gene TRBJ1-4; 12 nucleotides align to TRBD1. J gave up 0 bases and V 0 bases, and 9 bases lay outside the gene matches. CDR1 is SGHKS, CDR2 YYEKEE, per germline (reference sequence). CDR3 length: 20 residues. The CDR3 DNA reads TGTGCCAGCAGCTTGGCCCGGGACAGGGGGCTCAGGACAACTAATGAAAAACTGTTTTTT. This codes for CASSLARDRGLRTTNEKLFF.